Detailed here is one T cell receptor (beta chain). The antigen remains undetermined. Peripheral blood genomic DNA, not sorted cells or RNA, was the template. The entry originates in a study of T cell repertoires in aging, cancer and after chemotherapy. Study-level findings and limits: Age-matched healthy donors had significantly more diverse, less clonal blood TCR repertoires than untreated cancer patients.

Rearranged V-D-J TRB sequences were amplified with a mixed TRB-A/B primer pool. TCRdb independently ran MiXCR on the multiplex PCR reads; one entry per CDR3 protein. There are 10,000 to 12,000 distinct CDR3 sequences in the sample; under 30% occur only once, and approximately 2% lies in the top ten. CDR1 and CDR2 (germline): MNHEY, SVGEGT. V lost 8 bases and J lost 2, with 16 bases in between. There are 15 residues in the CDR3. Sequences were obtained from blood. The chain is built from TRBV6-2 or TRBV6-3 and TRBJ2-1, with D tentatively TRBD2 (6 bases). This TCR was recovered from a human donor in good health. The CDR3 sequence is CASALRGRTYNEQFF. CDR3 DNA sequence: TGTGCCAGCGCCCTCCGGGGGAGGACCTACAATGAGCAGTTCTTC.